This T cell receptor (beta chain) was recovered during a study of OX40 agonist ivuxolimab in advanced cancers. Study information: Patients were roughly 83% male with ages about 20 to 79, mean approximately 62. Findings of the study overall: At 0.1-3.0 mg/kg, partial responders had clonal expansion among the lowest observed. Some of the nonresponding patients also showed low levels of normalized T-cell clonal expansion.

Germline V gene sequence: CDR1 SGHKS, CDR2 YYEKEE (reference sequence). V shed 0 bases and J shed 0 bases, with 12 bases lying between them. CDR3 size: 16 residues. This table comes from immunoSEQ multiplex PCR, and its TCRdb copy is limited to in-frame clones, with some not included. This sample has 10,000 to 15,000 clones, with over 75% found just once. As concerns this clone: The antigen is unknown.

The chain is built from TRBV5-5 and TRBJ1-1, with a weak D call TRBD1 (5 bases). This specimen consisted of CD4+ or CD8+ T cells sorted from blood, obtained in a trial of the OX40 agonist ivuxolimab. This clonotype was obtained from an adult with an advanced solid tumor such as melanoma, head and neck, liver or kidney cancer. In nucleotides, the CDR3 is TGTGCCAGCAGCTTGGTACCGGGACGGATGAACACTGAAGCTTTCTTT. This codes for CASSLVPGRMNTEAFF.